One sample yielded the 10 T cell receptor beta chains listed below, sequenced in a study of blood T cell repertoires in COVID-19. Generated by immunoSEQ multiplex PCR, the TCRdb table keeps only in-frame clones and is missing some. This sample has some 300,000 clones; approximately 91% occur once, and the top ten carry around 1%. What was sequenced was PBMCs or T cells enriched from blood (not recorded which). The receptors were sampled from a woman in her twenties or thirties who had recovered from COVID-19.

This chain connects TRBV19 to TRBJ2-5, with TRBD2 matching 9 bases. The CDR3 covers 16 residues. The V gene end was trimmed by 5 bases and the J gene end by 2 bases; junction bases not matched to a gene: 9. Germline V gene sequence: CDR1 LNHDA, CDR2 SQIVND (reference sequence). The DNA for the CDR3 is TGTGCCAGTAGTCCTCGACTAGCGGTCGCACAAGAGACCCAGTACTTC. Protein: CASSPRLAVAQETQYF. The full variable domain, in which reference TRBV19 and TRBJ2-5 provide the parts outside the CDR3, is DGGITQSPKYLFRKEGQNVTLSCEQNLNHDAMYWYRQDPGQGLRLIYYSQIVNDFQKGDIAEGYSVSREKKESFPLTVTSAQKNPTAFYLCASSPRLAVAQETQYFGPGTRLLVL.

The V and J genes are TRBV27 and TRBJ2-1, with D possibly being TRBD2 (7 bases). Trimming stripped 7 bases from V and 7 bases from J, with 23 bases between. The V gene's germline CDR1 is MNHEY and CDR2 SMNVEV (reference sequence). The length of the CDR3 is 16 residues. This CDR3 reads CASTHLGGVVMNEQFF. The CDR3 DNA reads TGTGCCAGCACCCACCTAGGGGGGGTGGTCATGAATGAGCAGTTCTTC.

The CDR3 loop is CASSWGEGGDIQYF. CDR3 coding DNA: TGCGCCAGCAGCTGGGGGGAGGGCGGTGACATTCAGTACTTC. The J gene is TRBJ2-4, the V gene TRBV5-1, with 7 bases identical to TRBD2. J lost 8 bases, V lost 3 bases, and 8 bases had no gene match. The germline CDR1 and CDR2 sequences are SGHRS and YFSETQ. The CDR3 length is 14 residues. Variable domain in full (rest from reference TRBV5-1 and TRBJ2-4): KAGVTQTPRYLIKTRGQQVTLSCSPISGHRSVSWYQQTPGQGLQFLFEYFSETQRNKGNFPGRFSGRQFSNSRSEMNVSTLELGDSALYLCASSWGEGGDIQYFGAGTRLSVL.

J is TRBJ2-1 and V is TRBV9; possibly TRBD2 for D (6 bases). Germline V CDR1 and CDR2: SGDLS, YYNGEE. The CDR3 sequence is 15 residues long. The V gene lost 4 bases and the J gene lost 10 bases, with 21 bases spanning the gap. Here the CDR3 DNA reads TGTGCCAGCAGCATCGGGAGCAGCCCACTGGGGGAGCAGTTCTTC. Translation gives CASSIGSSPLGEQFF.

J is TRBJ2-7 and V is TRBV10-2, with TRBD1 matching 9 bases. The CDR3 runs to 14 residues. Germline V lookup: CDR1 WSHSY, CDR2 SAAADI. With 6 bases clipped from V and 4 bases from J, the junction kept 7 bases outside the gene matches. CDR3 nucleotides: TGCGCCAGCAGGAGGACAGGGGAGGGTTACGAGCAGTACTTC. Amino acids: CASRRTGEGYEQYF.

The rearrangement links TRBV20-1 to TRBJ1-5, with 9 bases matching TRBD1. This CDR3 has 15 amino acids. V lost 3 bases and J lost 2; bases outside the gene matches: 5. Germline V gene lookup returns CDR1 DFQATT and CDR2 SNEGSKA (reference sequence). CDR3 bases: TGCAGTGCTAGTCGGGGACAGGGAGGCAATCAGCCCCAGCATTTT. Amino acid sequence: CSASRGQGGNQPQHF.

This chain links TRBV6-5 with TRBJ1-4; TRBD1 matches at 7 bases. The germline gives CDR1 MNHEY, CDR2 SVGAGI. Losses at the gene ends were 6 bases for V and 4 bases for J; bases not matched to a gene: 5. The CDR3 runs to 14 residues. This CDR3 is CASRWDRDNEKLFF. CDR3 nucleotide sequence: TGTGCCAGCAGATGGGACAGAGATAATGAAAAACTGTTTTTT.

V is TRBV25-1 and J is TRBJ2-3; weak D call: TRBD2 (6 bases). The germline V and J ends were trimmed by 8 bases and 4 bases, with 13 bases remaining between them. From germline, CDR1 is MGHDK and CDR2 SYGVNS. The CDR3 is made up of 13 amino acids. The CDR3 bases are TGTGCCAGCTATTCGGGGGTCTCAGATACGCAGTATTTT. Translated: CASYSGVSDTQYF.

This chain uses TRBV7-2 with TRBJ1-4; the match to TRBD1 covers 10 bases. Germline assignment: CDR1 SGHTA and CDR2 FQGNSA. Trimming took 4 bases from V and 9 from J; bases not matched to a gene: 8. This CDR3 contains 15 residues. CDR3 loop: CASSSRTGGYQKLFF. The CDR3 coding sequence is TGTGCCAGCAGCTCCCGGACAGGGGGGTACCAAAAACTGTTTTTT.

The V call is TRBV5-1, the J call TRBJ1-2, with 8 bases lining up with TRBD1. Germline-derived CDR1 and CDR2 are SGHRS and YFSETQ. The CDR3 length is 17 residues. The junction had 13 bases not matched to a gene; V was cut back by 2 bases and J by 4 bases. CDR3 residues: CASSFGQGVGPPYGYTF. The CDR3 bases are TGCGCCAGCAGCTTCGGACAGGGAGTGGGGCCTCCCTATGGCTACACCTTC.